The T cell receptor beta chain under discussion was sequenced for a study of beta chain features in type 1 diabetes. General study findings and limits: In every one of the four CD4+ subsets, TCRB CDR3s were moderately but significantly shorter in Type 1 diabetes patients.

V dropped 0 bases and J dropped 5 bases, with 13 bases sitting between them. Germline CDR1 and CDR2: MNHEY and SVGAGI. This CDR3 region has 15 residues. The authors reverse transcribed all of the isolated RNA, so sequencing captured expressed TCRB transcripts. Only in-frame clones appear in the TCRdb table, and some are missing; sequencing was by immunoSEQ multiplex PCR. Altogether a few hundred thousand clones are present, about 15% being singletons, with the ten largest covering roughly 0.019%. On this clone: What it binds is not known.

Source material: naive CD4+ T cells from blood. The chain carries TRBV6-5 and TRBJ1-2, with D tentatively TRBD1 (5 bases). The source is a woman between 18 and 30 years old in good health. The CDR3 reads CASSYSDSGSYGYTF. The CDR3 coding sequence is TGTGCCAGCAGTTACTCTGACAGTGGTTCATATGGCTACACCTTC.